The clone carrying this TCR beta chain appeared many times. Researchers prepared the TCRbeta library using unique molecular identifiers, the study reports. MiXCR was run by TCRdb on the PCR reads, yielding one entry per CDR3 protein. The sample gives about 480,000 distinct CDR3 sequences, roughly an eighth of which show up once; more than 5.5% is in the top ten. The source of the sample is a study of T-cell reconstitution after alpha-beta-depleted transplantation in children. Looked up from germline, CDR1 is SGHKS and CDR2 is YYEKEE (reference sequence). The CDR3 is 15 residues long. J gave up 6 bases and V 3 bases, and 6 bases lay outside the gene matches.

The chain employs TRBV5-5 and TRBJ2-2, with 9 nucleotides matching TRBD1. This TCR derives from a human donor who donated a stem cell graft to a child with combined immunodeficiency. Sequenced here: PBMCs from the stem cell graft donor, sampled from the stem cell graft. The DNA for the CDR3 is TGTGCCAGCAGCTCGGGACAGGGAGTCGCCGGGGAGCTGTTTTTT. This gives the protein CASSSGQGVAGELFF.